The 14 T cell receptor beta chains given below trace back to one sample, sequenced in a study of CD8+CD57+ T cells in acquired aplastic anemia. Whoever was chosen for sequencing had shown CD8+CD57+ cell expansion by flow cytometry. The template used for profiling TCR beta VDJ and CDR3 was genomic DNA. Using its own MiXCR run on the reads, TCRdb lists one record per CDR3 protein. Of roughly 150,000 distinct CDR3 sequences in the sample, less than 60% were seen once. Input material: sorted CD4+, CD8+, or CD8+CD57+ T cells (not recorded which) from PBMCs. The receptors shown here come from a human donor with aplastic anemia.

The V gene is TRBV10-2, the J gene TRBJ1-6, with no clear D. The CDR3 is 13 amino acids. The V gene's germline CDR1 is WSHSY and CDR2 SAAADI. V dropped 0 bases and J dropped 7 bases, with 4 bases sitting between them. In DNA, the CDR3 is TGCGCCAGCAGTGAGTCAGGGAATTCACCCCTCCACTTT. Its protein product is CASSESGNSPLHF.

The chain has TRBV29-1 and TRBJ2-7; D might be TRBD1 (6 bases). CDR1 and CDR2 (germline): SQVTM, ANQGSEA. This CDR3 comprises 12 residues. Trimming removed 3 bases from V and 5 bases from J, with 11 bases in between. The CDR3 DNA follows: TGCAGCGTTGAGAAGGGGGACCACGAGCAGTACTTC. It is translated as CSVEKGDHEQYF.

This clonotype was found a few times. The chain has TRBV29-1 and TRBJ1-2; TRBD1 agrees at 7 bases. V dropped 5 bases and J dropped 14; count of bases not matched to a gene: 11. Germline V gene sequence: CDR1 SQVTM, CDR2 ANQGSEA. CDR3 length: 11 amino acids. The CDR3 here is CSVTRDSPHTF. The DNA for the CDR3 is TGCAGCGTTACCCGGGACAGCCCCCATACCTTC.

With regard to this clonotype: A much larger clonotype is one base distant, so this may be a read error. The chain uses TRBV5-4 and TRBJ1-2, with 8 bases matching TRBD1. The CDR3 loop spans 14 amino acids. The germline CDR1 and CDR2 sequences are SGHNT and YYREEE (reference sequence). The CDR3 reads CASSLRTGFYCYTF. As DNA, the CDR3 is TGTGCCAGCAGCTTGAGGACAGGGTTCTATTGCTACACCTTC. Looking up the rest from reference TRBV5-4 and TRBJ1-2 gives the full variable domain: ETGVTQSPTHLIKTRGQQVTLRCSSQSGHNTVSWYQQALGQGPQFIFQYYREEENGRGNFPPRFSGLQFPNYSSELNVNALELDDSALYLCASSLRTGFYCYTFGSGTRLTVV.

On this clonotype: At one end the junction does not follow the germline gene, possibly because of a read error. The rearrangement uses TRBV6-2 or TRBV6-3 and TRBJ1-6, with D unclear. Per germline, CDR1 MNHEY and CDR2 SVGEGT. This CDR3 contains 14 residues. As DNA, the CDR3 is TGTGCCAGCAGCCTCAGTTGGAGTAATTCACCCCTCCGCTTT. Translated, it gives CASSLSWSNSPLRF.

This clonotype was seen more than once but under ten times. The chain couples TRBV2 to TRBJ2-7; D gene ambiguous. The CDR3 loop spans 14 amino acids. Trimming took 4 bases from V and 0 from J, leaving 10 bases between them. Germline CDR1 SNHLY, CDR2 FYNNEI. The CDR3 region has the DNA TGTGCCAGCAGTGTAGATCTAAGCTCCTACGAGCAGTACTTC. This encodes CASSVDLSSYEQYF.

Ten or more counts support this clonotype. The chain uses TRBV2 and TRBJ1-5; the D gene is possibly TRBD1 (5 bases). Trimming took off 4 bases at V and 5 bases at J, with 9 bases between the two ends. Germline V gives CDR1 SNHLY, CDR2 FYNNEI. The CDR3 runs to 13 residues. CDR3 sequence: CASSVQVYQPQHF. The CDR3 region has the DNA TGTGCCAGCAGTGTACAGGTTTATCAGCCCCAGCATTTT.

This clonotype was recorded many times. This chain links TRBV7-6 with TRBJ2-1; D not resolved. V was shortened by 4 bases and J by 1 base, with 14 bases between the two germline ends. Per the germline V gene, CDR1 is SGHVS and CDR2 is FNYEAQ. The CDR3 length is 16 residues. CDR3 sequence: CASSSASASSYNEQFF. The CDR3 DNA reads TGTGCCAGCAGCTCGGCCTCCGCGTCGTCCTACAATGAGCAGTTCTTC.

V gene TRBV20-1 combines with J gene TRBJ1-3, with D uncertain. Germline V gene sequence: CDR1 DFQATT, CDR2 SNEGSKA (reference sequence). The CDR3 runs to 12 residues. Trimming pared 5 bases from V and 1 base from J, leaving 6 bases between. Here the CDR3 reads CSAWESGNTIYF. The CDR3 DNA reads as TGCAGTGCTTGGGAATCTGGAAACACCATATATTTT.

This CDR3 reads CASSERAAAGHISSTDTQYF. The CDR3 nucleotides read TGCGCCAGCAGCGAAAGAGCGGCCGCGGGGCACATTTCCAGCACAGATACGCAGTATTTT. This sequence joins TRBV4-1 and TRBJ2-3; perhaps TRBD2 as D (6 bases). The CDR3 runs to 20 residues. Germline lookup yields CDR1 MGHRA and CDR2 YSYEKL. The V gene lost 5 bases and the J gene lost 0 bases, with 27 bases spanning the gap.

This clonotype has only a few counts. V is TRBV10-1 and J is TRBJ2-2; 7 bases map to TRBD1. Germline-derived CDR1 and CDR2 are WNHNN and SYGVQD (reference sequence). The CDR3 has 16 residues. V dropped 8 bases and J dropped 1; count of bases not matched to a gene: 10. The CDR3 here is CASAAHRGMNTGELFF. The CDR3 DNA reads TGCGCCAGCGCTGCCCACAGGGGCATGAACACCGGGGAGCTGTTTTTT.

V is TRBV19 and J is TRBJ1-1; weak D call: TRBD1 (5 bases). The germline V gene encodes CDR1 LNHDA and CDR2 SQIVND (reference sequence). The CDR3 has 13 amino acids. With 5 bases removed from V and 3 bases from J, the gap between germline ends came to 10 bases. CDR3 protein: CASSDQGHTEAFF. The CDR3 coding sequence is TGTGCCAGTAGTGATCAGGGCCACACTGAAGCTTTCTTT.

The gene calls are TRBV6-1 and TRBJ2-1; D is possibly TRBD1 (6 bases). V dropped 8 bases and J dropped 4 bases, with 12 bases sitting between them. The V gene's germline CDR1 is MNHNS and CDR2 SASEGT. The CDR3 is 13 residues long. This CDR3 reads CASSGQIYNEQFF. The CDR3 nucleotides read TGTGCCAGCTCCGGACAGATTTACAATGAGCAGTTCTTC.

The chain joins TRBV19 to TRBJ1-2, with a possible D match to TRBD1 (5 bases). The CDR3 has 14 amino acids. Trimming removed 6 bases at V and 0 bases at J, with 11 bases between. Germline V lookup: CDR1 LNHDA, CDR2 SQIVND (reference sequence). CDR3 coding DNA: TGTGCCAGTAGGGGGGACGTCTCTAACTATGGCTACACCTTC. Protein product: CASRGDVSNYGYTF.